This T cell receptor (beta chain) was identified during a study of T cell responses to AZD1222 COVID-19 vaccine. Study-wide points: Among those given AZD1222, only five or six were seropositive at baseline. Repertoire sampling was restricted to post-peak T cell response timepoints. When two AZD1222 doses had been given, Spike-specific TCR breadth and depth rose. Clonal diversity may have been underestimated, and the donors were mostly white British, with more females than males.

Germline V lookup: CDR1 MDHEN, CDR2 SYDVKM. V lost 6 bases and J lost 3, with 15 bases in between. This CDR3 comprises 14 residues. Comment on this clone: The antigen is not known.

Sequencing used immunoSEQ multiplex PCR; TCRdb keeps in-frame clones, though not all of them. The table shows about 130,000 clones, with roughly 90% occurring only once. V and J are TRBV28 and TRBJ2-7, with D possibly being TRBD2 (5 bases). This clonotype was obtained from an adult who received the AZD1222 COVID-19 vaccine. Here the sequenced sample was peripheral blood, taken 28 days after the second AZD1222 dose. The DNA for the CDR3 is TGTGCCAGCAGGCTCGGGGTGGGCGGCTACGAGCAGTACTTC. It yields the protein CASRLGVGGYEQYF.